Described below is a single T cell receptor (beta chain) sequence and its context. The target antigen is unknown. The germline V and J ends were trimmed by 1 base and 3 bases, with 6 bases remaining between them. CDR3 length: 14 amino acids. Germline assignment: CDR1 MNHEY and CDR2 SVGAGI. The data originate from a study of regulatory T cells in long-lasting Graves disease. Study results and caveats: Favored gene segments in persistent disease were TRBV28, TRBJ1-2 and TRBJ2-5. Newly diagnosed Graves' patients had higher TCR diversity than persistent ones.

Arm-PCR of CDR3 regions and iRepertoire HTBI primers were the basis on which TCR beta libraries were built. The authors' processing: The identification of under 65 TRBV and 14 to 15 TRBJ segments was made across samples. In TCRdb, the multiplex PCR reads were re-called with MiXCR into one record per CDR3 protein. The V and J calls and clone size come from TCRdb's table, not from the authors' own analysis. The repertoire holds around 500,000 distinct CDR3 sequences, with 15% to 20% as singletons. As for time point: newly diagnosed GD, antithyroid drugs for less than 3 months. RNA from PBMCs was the source of the TCR library. These sequences were also reported in another study, on T cells in Graves' hyperthyroidism and ophthalmopathy. This second study notes: HTBI primers were used for first-round RT-PCR of the TCR CDR3.

The source of this sequence is a woman between 40 and 65 years old with Graves disease. The sample here was peripheral blood mononuclear cells (PBMCs), taken at new diagnosis, from a patient treated with antithyroid drugs. The chain has TRBV6-5 and TRBJ1-4, with TRBD1 as a possible D gene (5 bases). The CDR3 region is CASSYLGANEKLFF. DNA for the CDR3: TGTGCCAGCAGTTACTTGGGGGCTAATGAAAAACTGTTTTTT.